The clone carrying this TCR beta chain showed up just a few times. Its antigen is unknown. The sample belongs to a study of T-cell reconstitution after alpha-beta-depleted transplantation in children. Study-level findings and limits: Two months or so post-transplant, alpha-beta T cells reportedly derived from several hundred expanded graft clones. From newly produced T cells came most of the T-cell counts and diversity one year after transplant. Day-60 TCRbeta diversity that was high in some patients was derived from surviving recipient T cells and thymic progenitors.

The germline CDR1 and CDR2 sequences are LGHDT and YNNKEL (reference sequence). Deletions cut 1 base from V and 4 bases from J, with 7 bases between. This CDR3 contains 13 residues. A TCRbeta library incorporating unique molecular identifiers was prepared. TCRdb reanalysed the PCR reads using MiXCR and keeps one entry per CDR3 protein. The sample lists 500,000 to 750,000 distinct CDR3 sequences, about a quarter seen once, with 36% in the top ten. Sequencing used PBMCs, obtained before TCRalphabeta/CD19-depleted stem cell transplant. The chain has TRBV3-1 and TRBJ1-2, with a tentative D call TRBD1 (5 bases). The receptor was derived from a boy under two years old with Wiskott-Aldrich syndrome, due to receive a stem cell transplant. CDR3 protein: CASSQGDGYGYTF. DNA of the CDR3: TGTGCCAGCAGCCAAGGGGACGGCTATGGCTACACCTTC.